Sequencing of this T cell receptor (beta chain) was carried out in a study of cytomegalovirus exposure and HLA in healthy donors. Amplification used 60 Vbeta primers and 13 Jbeta primers. The protocol was immunoSEQ multiplex PCR, while the TCRdb copy is restricted to in-frame clones and leaves out a portion. The sample has roughly 120,000 clones, around four fifths seen once. Germline V lookup: CDR1 SGHAT, CDR2 FQNNGV. With 4 bases removed from V and 7 bases from J, the gap between germline ends came to 17 bases. The CDR3 extends over 16 amino acids. The chain recombines TRBV11-2 with TRBJ1-6; the D gene is possibly TRBD1 (5 bases). This TCR was recovered from a woman in her thirties or forties in good health and CMV-seronegative. Input material: PBMCs. CDR3 region: CASSSPLGPLNSPLHF. CDR3 nucleotide sequence: TGTGCCAGCAGCTCCCCATTGGGGCCCTTAAATTCACCCCTCCACTTT.